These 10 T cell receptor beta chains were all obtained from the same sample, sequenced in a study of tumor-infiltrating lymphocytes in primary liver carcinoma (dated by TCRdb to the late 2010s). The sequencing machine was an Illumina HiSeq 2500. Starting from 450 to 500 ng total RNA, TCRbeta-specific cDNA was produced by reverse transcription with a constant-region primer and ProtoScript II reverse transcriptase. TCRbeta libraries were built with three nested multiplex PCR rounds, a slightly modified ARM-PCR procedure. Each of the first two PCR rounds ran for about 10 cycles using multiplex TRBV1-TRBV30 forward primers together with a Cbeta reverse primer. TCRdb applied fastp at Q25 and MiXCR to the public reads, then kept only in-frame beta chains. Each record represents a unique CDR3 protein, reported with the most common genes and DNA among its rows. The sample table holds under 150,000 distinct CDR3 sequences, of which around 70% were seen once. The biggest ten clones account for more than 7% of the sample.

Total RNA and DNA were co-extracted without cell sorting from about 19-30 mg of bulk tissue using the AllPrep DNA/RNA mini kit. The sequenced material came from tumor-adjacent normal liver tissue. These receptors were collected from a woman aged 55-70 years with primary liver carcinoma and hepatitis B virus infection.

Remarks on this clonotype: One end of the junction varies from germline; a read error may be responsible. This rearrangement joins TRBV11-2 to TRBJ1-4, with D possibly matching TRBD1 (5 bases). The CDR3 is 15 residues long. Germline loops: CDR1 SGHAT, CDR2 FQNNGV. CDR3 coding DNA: TGTGCCAGTAGCTTAGACCGCGGGGGATTGGAAAAACTGTTTTTT. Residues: CASSLDRGGLEKLFF.

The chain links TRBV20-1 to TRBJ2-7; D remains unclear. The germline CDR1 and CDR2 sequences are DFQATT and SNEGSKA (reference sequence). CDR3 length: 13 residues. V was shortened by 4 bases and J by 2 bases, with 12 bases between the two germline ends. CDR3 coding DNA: TGCAGTGCTACACCCGGCCCAACCTACGAGCAGTACTTC. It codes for CSATPGPTYEQYF.

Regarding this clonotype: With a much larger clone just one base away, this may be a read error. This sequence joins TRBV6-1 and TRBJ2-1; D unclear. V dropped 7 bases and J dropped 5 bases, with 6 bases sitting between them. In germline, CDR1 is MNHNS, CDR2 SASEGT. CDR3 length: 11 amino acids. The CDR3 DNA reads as TGTGCCAGCAATGGCAACAATGAGCAGTTCTTC. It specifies CASNGNNEQFF.

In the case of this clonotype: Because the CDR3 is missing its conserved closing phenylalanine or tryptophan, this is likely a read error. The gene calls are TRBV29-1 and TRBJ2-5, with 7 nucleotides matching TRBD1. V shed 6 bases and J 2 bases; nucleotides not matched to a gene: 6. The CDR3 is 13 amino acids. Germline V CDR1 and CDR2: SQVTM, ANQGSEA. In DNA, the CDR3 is TGCAGCGTCGACAAGGGACAGCAAGAGACCCAGTACTTA. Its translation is CSVDKGQQETQYL.

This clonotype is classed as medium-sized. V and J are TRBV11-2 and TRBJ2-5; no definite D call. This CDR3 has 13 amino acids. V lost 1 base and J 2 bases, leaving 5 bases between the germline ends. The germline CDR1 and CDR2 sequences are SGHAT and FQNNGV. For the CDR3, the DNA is TGTGCCAGCAGCTTAGCCAGGCAAGAGACCCAGTACTTC. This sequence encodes CASSLARQETQYF.

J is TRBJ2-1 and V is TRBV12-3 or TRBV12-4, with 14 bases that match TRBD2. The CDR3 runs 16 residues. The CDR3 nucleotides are TGTACCAATAGTTACGGGACTAGCGGGAGCGGTAATGAGCAGTTCTTC. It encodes CTNSYGTSGSGNEQFF.

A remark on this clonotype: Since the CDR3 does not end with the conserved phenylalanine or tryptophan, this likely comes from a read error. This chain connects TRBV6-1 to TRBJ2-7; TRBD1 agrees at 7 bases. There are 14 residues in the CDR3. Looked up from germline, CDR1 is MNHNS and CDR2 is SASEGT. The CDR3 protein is CASSEMGQTYKQYL. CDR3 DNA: TGTGCCAGCAGTGAGATGGGACAGACCTACAAGCAGTACCTC.

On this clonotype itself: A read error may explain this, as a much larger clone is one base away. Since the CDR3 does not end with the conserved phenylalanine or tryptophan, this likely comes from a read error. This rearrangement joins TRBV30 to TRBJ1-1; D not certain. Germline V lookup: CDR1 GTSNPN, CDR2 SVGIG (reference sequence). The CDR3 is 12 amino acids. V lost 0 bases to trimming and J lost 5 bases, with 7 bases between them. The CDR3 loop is CAWSVGRTEAFI. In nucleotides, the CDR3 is TGTGCCTGGAGTGTGGGGAGAACTGAAGCTTTCATT.

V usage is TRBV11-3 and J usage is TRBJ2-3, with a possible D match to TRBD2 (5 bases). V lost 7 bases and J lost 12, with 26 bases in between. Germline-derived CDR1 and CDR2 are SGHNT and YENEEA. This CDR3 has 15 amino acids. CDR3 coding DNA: TGTGCCAGCAACCCTACCGGGGTTAGCACAGATGCCCAGTATTTT. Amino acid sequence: CASNPTGVSTDAQYF. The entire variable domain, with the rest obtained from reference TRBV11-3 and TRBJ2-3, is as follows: EAGVVQSPRYKIIEKKQPVAFWCNPISGHNTLYWYLQNLGQGPELLIRYENEEAVDDSQLPKDRFSAERLKGVDSTLKIQPAELGDSAVYLCASNPTGVSTDAQYFGPGTRLTVL.

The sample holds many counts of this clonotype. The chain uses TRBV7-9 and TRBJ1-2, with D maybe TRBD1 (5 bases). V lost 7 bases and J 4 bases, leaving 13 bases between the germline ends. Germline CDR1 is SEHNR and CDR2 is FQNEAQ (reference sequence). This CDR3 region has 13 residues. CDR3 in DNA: TGTGCCAGCACCCCTAGGGGTTCCTATGGCTACACCTTC. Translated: CASTPRGSYGYTF.